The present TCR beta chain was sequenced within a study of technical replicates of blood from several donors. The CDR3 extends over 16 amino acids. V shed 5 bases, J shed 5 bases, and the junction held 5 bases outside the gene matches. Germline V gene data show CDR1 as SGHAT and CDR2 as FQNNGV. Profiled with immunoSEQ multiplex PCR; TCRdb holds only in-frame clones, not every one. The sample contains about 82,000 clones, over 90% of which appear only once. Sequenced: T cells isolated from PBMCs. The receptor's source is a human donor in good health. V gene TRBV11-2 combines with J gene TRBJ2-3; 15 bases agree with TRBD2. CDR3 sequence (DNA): TGTGCCAGCAGCGCCGGGACTAGCGGGAGGATAGATACGCAGTATTTT. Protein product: CASSAGTSGRIDTQYF. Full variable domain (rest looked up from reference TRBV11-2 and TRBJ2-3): EAGVAQSPRYKIIEKRQSVAFWCNPISGHATLYWYQQILGQGPKLLIQFQNNGVVDDSQLPKDRFSAERLKGVDSTLKIQPAKLEDSAVYLCASSAGTSGRIDTQYFGPGTRLTVL.